Presented here are 18 T cell receptor beta chains from one specimen sequenced in a study of OX40 agonist ivuxolimab in advanced cancers. Repertoires were generated with immunoSEQ multiplex PCR, while TCRdb's copy carries only in-frame clones and drops some. The table lists tens of thousands of clones, 75% to 90% of them singletons. The sequencing here drew on CD4+ or CD8+ T cells sorted from blood, taken in a trial of the OX40 agonist ivuxolimab. The receptor set was obtained from an adult with an advanced solid tumor such as melanoma, head and neck, liver or kidney cancer.

The CDR3 region is CASSPGQGVFGETQYF. The CDR3 DNA reads TGTGCCAGCAGCCCAGGACAGGGGGTGTTCGGAGAGACCCAGTACTTC. V gene TRBV5-4 combines with J gene TRBJ2-5; TRBD1 matches at 10 bases. V shed 4 bases and J 4 bases; nucleotides not matched to a gene: 10. The germline V gene has CDR1 SGHNT and CDR2 YYREEE (reference sequence). This CDR3 has 16 residues.

The V call is TRBV18, the J call TRBJ2-3; D gene ambiguous. The germline V gene has CDR1 KGHSH and CDR2 LQKENI. This CDR3 has 12 residues. V lost 6 bases, J lost 2 bases, and 6 bases lay in between. CDR3 in amino acids: CASSSSTDTQYF. The DNA of the CDR3 is TGTGCCAGCTCTTCGTCCACAGATACGCAGTATTTT.

The rearrangement joins TRBV27 to TRBJ1-4, with 9 bases fitting TRBD1. The germline gives CDR1 MNHEY, CDR2 SMNVEV (reference sequence). The CDR3 spans 15 residues. The J segment lost 8 bases and the V segment lost 6 bases, leaving 10 bases of the junction unmatched. CDR3 bases: TGTGCCAGCAGCCGGAGCGGGACAGGGCGCGAAAAACTGTTTTTT. Amino acids: CASSRSGTGREKLFF.

The rearrangement uses TRBV18 and TRBJ2-2; D not certain. The V end lost 0 bases, the J end lost 5 bases, and 13 bases lay between the germline ends. The CDR3 loop spans 16 amino acids. Germline V CDR1 and CDR2: KGHSH, LQKENI. The CDR3 DNA is TGTGCCAGCTCACCACCGTTCGCAGCGCAAACCGGGGAGCTGTTTTTT. It yields the protein CASSPPFAAQTGELFF.

The chain recombines TRBV6-1 with TRBJ2-7, with 10 nucleotides matching TRBD1. CDR1 is MNHNS and CDR2 is SASEGT in the germline V gene. CDR3 length: 15 amino acids. Trimming took 7 bases from V and 3 from J; bases not matched to a gene: 9. The CDR3 protein is CASKRGGDRGYEQYF. In DNA, the CDR3 is TGTGCCAGCAAACGGGGGGGGGACAGGGGCTACGAGCAGTACTTC.

The chain couples TRBV29-1 to TRBJ2-1; 13 bases fit TRBD2. Unmatched junction bases numbered 7, after V lost 7 bases and J lost 7 bases. CDR1 is SQVTM, CDR2 ANQGSEA, per germline. The CDR3 totals 14 residues. The DNA of the CDR3 is TGCAGCGCCCGGACTAGCGGGAGTATAAATGAGCAGTTCTTC. Residues: CSARTSGSINEQFF.

J is TRBJ1-1 and V is TRBV5-1; TRBD1 might be the D (6 bases). Germline V CDR1 and CDR2: SGHRS, YFSETQ. V lost 4 bases and J lost 5, with 18 bases in between. The CDR3 extends over 15 amino acids. The CDR3 protein is CASSDYRAGETEAFF. The CDR3 nucleotides are TGCGCCAGCAGCGACTACAGGGCGGGCGAAACTGAAGCTTTCTTT.

V gene TRBV10-2 combines with J gene TRBJ2-1; TRBD2 agrees at 15 bases. The V gene end was trimmed by 1 base and the J gene end by 9 bases; junction bases not matched to a gene: 7. Looked up from germline, CDR1 is WSHSY and CDR2 is SAAADI. There are 17 residues in the CDR3. CDR3 bases: TGCGCCAGCAGTGAGTTAGTTGGACTAGCGGGAGGGTTTGAGCAGTTCTTC. Its protein product is CASSELVGLAGGFEQFF.

The CDR3 DNA follows: TGTGCCAGCAGCCAGGACAGGGCTGAGAATCAGCCCCAGCATTTT. Translation: CASSQDRAENQPQHF. The chain is built from TRBV28 and TRBJ1-5, with 8 bases lining up with TRBD1. Germline V CDR1 and CDR2: MDHEN, SYDVKM. The CDR3 is 15 residues long. J gave up 4 bases and V 6 bases, and 8 bases lay outside the gene matches.

This chain links TRBV5-1 with TRBJ2-7; D gene unclear. V was shortened by 8 bases and J by 0 bases, with 15 bases between the two germline ends. Germline V gene lookup returns CDR1 SGHRS and CDR2 YFSETQ. This CDR3 is built from 14 residues. CDR3 amino acids: CASSNGPGSYEQYF. CDR3 nucleotides: TGCGCCAGTTCGAACGGTCCCGGCTCCTACGAGCAGTACTTC.

This clone showed up just a few times. This chain links TRBV29-1 with TRBJ2-5; D uncertain. V lost 4 bases, J lost 4 bases, and 4 bases lay in between. The CDR3 extends over 10 amino acids. CDR1 SQVTM and CDR2 ANQGSEA come from the germline V gene. CDR3 nucleotide sequence: TGCAGCGTTGGACTAGAGACCCAGTACTTC. Encoded protein: CSVGLETQYF.

This chain connects TRBV2 to TRBJ1-1, with unresolved D. CDR1 and CDR2 (germline): SNHLY, FYNNEI. This CDR3 contains 14 residues. V dropped 7 bases and J dropped 2 bases, with 14 bases sitting between them. CDR3 coding DNA: TGTGCCAGCACCTCGAAGACCCCAAACACTGAAGCTTTCTTT. Protein: CASTSKTPNTEAFF. Together with reference TRBV2 and TRBJ1-1, the CDR3 gives the full variable domain: EPEVTQTPSHQVTQMGQEVILRCVPISNHLYFYWYRQILGQKVEFLVSFYNNEISEKSEIFDDQFSVERPDGSNFTLKIRSTKLEDSAMYFCASTSKTPNTEAFFGQGTRLTVV.

The CDR3 protein is CASSSTGGIGNEQYF. CDR3 nucleotides: TGTGCCAGCAGCTCGACAGGGGGGATAGGGAACGAGCAGTACTTC. The chain carries TRBV7-8 and TRBJ2-7; 9 positions match TRBD1. The germline V gene has CDR1 SGHVS and CDR2 FQNEAQ. This CDR3 region has 15 residues. Unmatched junction bases numbered 9, after V lost 4 bases and J lost 5 bases.

The V gene is TRBV9, the J gene TRBJ2-3; either TRBD1 or TRBD2 may fit D (6 bases each). Germline loops: CDR1 SGDLS, CDR2 YYNGEE. V dropped 3 bases and J dropped 8 bases, with 19 bases sitting between them. The CDR3 covers 15 residues. The CDR3: CASSGPRDSGATQYF. The CDR3 nucleotides read TGTGCCAGCAGCGGCCCCCGGGACTCGGGGGCTACGCAGTATTTT.

The chain is built from TRBV27 and TRBJ2-7, with no clear D. With 4 bases removed from V and 5 bases from J, the gap between germline ends came to 12 bases. From germline, CDR1 is MNHEY and CDR2 SMNVEV (reference sequence). The CDR3 has 13 amino acids. The CDR3, as DNA: TGTGCCAGCAGTTCCCCACTCAGCAACGAGCAGTACTTC. Residues: CASSSPLSNEQYF.

The chain links TRBV7-2 to TRBJ2-3; 10 bases agree with TRBD2. CDR1 is SGHTA and CDR2 is FQGNSA in the germline V gene. With 5 bases clipped from V and 5 bases from J, the junction kept 10 bases outside the gene matches. The CDR3 runs 16 residues. The CDR3 nucleotides are TGTGCCAGCAGCCCACCTGGGCTAGCGGGAGAAGATACGCAGTATTTT. Encoded protein: CASSPPGLAGEDTQYF.

The chain has TRBV20-1 and TRBJ2-1; a weak D match, TRBD2 (5 bases). The CDR3 runs 11 residues. V gave up 0 bases and J gave up 13 bases, with 10 bases separating them. From germline, CDR1 is DFQATT and CDR2 SNEGSKA (reference sequence). The CDR3 nucleotides read TGCAGTGCTAGAGATGGTACTAGTCAGTTCTTC. Protein sequence: CSARDGTSQFF.

The V and J genes are TRBV7-6 and TRBJ2-3; 7 bases match TRBD2. V trimming: 1 base; J trimming: 0 bases; junction bases outside the gene matches: 7. Germline-derived CDR1 and CDR2 are SGHVS and FNYEAQ. The CDR3 has 17 residues. Written as DNA, the CDR3 is TGTGCCAGCAGCTTAGGACTAGCCCGATCGAGCACAGATACGCAGTATTTT. Translation: CASSLGLARSSTDTQYF.